Listed here are 30 T cell receptor beta chains from one sample, sequenced in a study of T cells expressing NK-cell markers. TCRdb reprocessed the 5' RACE reads; each CDR3 protein has one entry and no DNA is given. The sample data list some 340,000 distinct CDR3 sequences. The specimen was blood T cells: a sorted CD56 or NKG2C T cell subset, CD4+ or CD8+ T cells, or bulk PBMC T cells (not recorded which). The receptors were sampled from a man aged 18-75 years in good health.

The rearrangement links TRBV20-1 to TRBJ2-1; TCRdb's D call, TRBD1, is unchecked because there is no DNA. Germline-derived CDR1 and CDR2 are DFQATT and SNEGSKA (reference sequence). CDR3 length equals 15 residues. Here the CDR3 reads CSAGPHGQRVGEQFF.

The rearrangement links TRBV15 to TRBJ2-1. The CDR3 loop spans 16 amino acids. The germline CDR1 and CDR2 sequences are LNHNV and YYDKDF (reference sequence). This CDR3 is CATSRDLASSTDEQFF.

This rearrangement joins TRBV7-6 to TRBJ2-4; with no DNA, the TCRdb D assignment of TRBD1 cannot be verified. The CDR3 is made up of 17 amino acids. Germline V CDR1 and CDR2: SGHVS, FNYEAQ. The CDR3 reads CASSLGSGTIAKNIQYF.

The gene calls are TRBV27 and TRBJ2-1; checking the TCRdb D call of TRBD1 is not possible without DNA. There are 19 residues in the CDR3. Germline V lookup: CDR1 MNHEY, CDR2 SMNVEV (reference sequence). CDR3 in amino acids: CASSLTLIGGRRKSNEQFF.

This chain links TRBV20-1 with TRBJ2-4; TCRdb picks TRBD1, but there is no DNA to check that call. The V gene's germline CDR1 is DFQATT and CDR2 SNEGSKA (reference sequence). The CDR3 extends over 15 amino acids. The CDR3 region is CSFRTGGAAKNIQYF.

The chain couples TRBV11-2 to TRBJ2-3; with no DNA, the TCRdb D assignment of TRBD2 cannot be verified. The CDR3 spans 15 residues. Germline V gene data show CDR1 as SGHAT and CDR2 as FQNNGV. The CDR3 loop reads CASSPIAGGPGTQYF.

V and J are TRBV18 and TRBJ1-4; TCRdb reports TRBD1, a call that lacks DNA to check it against. The CDR3 runs 14 residues. Germline lookup yields CDR1 KGHSH and CDR2 LQKENI. The CDR3 is CASSRRGLNEKLFF.

The V and J genes are TRBV28 and TRBJ1-1; TCRdb outputs TRBD1, but without DNA this stays unchecked. The germline CDR1 and CDR2 sequences are MDHEN and SYDVKM. The CDR3 loop spans 13 amino acids. The CDR3 spells CASSLRGSSEAFF.

The chain is built from TRBV4-2 and TRBJ2-5; TCRdb's D gene call, TRBD2, goes unchecked for lack of DNA. Germline V CDR1 and CDR2: LGHNA, YNFKEQ. The CDR3 sequence is 17 residues long. The CDR3 region is CASSPRRSGESVETQYF.

The CDR3 is CASSSLLGQDTGTSSPHEQFF. The chain carries TRBV28 and TRBJ2-1; absent DNA, TCRdb's TRBD2 call cannot be checked. The CDR3 covers 21 residues. Germline V lookup: CDR1 MDHEN, CDR2 SYDVKM.

V is TRBV29-1 and J is TRBJ2-2; TCRdb outputs TRBD1, but without DNA this stays unchecked. From germline, CDR1 is SQVTM and CDR2 ANQGSEA. The CDR3 length is 15 residues. The CDR3: CSAISLRGRIGELFF.

The V gene is TRBV18, the J gene TRBJ2-1; TCRdb selects TRBD1, and the lack of DNA leaves this call unchecked. Germline V gene data show CDR1 as KGHSH and CDR2 as LQKENI. This CDR3 comprises 15 residues. CDR3 in amino acids: CASSPETGKVNEQFF.

The chain couples TRBV10-2 to TRBJ2-7; the D call of TRBD2 rests on TCRdb alone, since no DNA is present to check it. The V gene's germline CDR1 is WSHSY and CDR2 SAAADI. The CDR3 is 18 residues long. This CDR3 is CASSPGTSGGALSYEQYF.

V is TRBV13 and J is TRBJ2-2. The CDR3 loop spans 12 amino acids. CDR1 is PRHDT and CDR2 is FYEKMQ in the germline V gene (reference sequence). CDR3 residues: CANRKLTGELFF. The whole variable domain, remainder taken from reference TRBV13 and TRBJ2-2, is AAGVIQSPRHLIKEKRETATLKCYPIPRHDTVYWYQQGPGQDPQFLISFYEKMQSDKGSIPDRFSAQQFSDYHSELNMSSLELGDSALYFCANRKLTGELFFGEGSRLTVL.

V usage is TRBV19 and J usage is TRBJ2-7; without DNA, the TCRdb call of TRBD1 cannot be checked. The CDR3 is 15 residues long. Germline assignment: CDR1 LNHDA and CDR2 SQIVND (reference sequence). This chain's CDR3 is CASSISTGDYYEQYF.

V usage is TRBV7-8 and J usage is TRBJ2-3; the D call of TRBD1 rests on TCRdb alone, since no DNA is present to check it. The CDR3 is made up of 18 amino acids. Germline V lookup: CDR1 SGHVS, CDR2 FQNEAQ. The CDR3 sequence: CASSSAARTGSSTDTQYF. The full variable domain, in which reference TRBV7-8 and TRBJ2-3 provide the parts outside the CDR3, is GAGVSQSPRYKVAKRGQDVALRCDPISGHVSLFWYQQALGQGPEFLTYFQNEAQLDKSGLPSDRFFAERPEGSVSTLKIQRTQQEDSAVYLCASSSAARTGSSTDTQYFGPGTRLTVL.

The V call is TRBV7-8, the J call TRBJ2-2; TCRdb calls TRBD2, which cannot be checked without DNA. CDR1 and CDR2 (germline): SGHVS, FQNEAQ. The CDR3 has 17 amino acids. This CDR3 is CASSSTLVGGQAGELFF.

The CDR3 region is CASSLAGGEDTQYF. The chain has TRBV5-6 and TRBJ2-3; TCRdb calls TRBD1, which cannot be checked without DNA. Germline CDR1 reads SGHDT; CDR2 reads YYEEEE. The CDR3 spans 14 residues.

This sequence joins TRBV6-1 and TRBJ1-6; the TCRdb call, TRBD1, lacks DNA for checking. The CDR3 has 15 amino acids. Germline V CDR1 and CDR2: MNHNS, SASEGT. The CDR3: CASSVEGQGRSPLHF.

This chain joins TRBV10-3 and TRBJ2-1; without DNA, the TCRdb call of TRBD1 cannot be checked. CDR3 length: 13 amino acids. The germline V gene has CDR1 ENHRY and CDR2 SYGVKD. CDR3 sequence: CAISGWGGNEQFF.

The chain couples TRBV28 to TRBJ1-3. Germline V gene lookup returns CDR1 MDHEN and CDR2 SYDVKM. The CDR3 spans 14 residues. CDR3 region: CASGGHPSGNTIYF.

The J gene is TRBJ1-6, the V gene TRBV20-1; TCRdb's D gene call, TRBD1, goes unchecked for lack of DNA. There are 19 residues in the CDR3. Germline CDR1 is DFQATT and CDR2 is SNEGSKA (reference sequence). The CDR3 is CSAGRYGTGELDYNSPLHF.

This chain links TRBV28 with TRBJ2-1; the TRBD1 assignment by TCRdb is unverifiable without DNA. Germline-derived CDR1 and CDR2 are MDHEN and SYDVKM. This CDR3 comprises 15 residues. CDR3 protein: CASSGQGLGYNEQFF.

The chain has TRBV2 and TRBJ2-1; there is no DNA to check the TCRdb D call of TRBD2. Germline V gene lookup returns CDR1 SNHLY and CDR2 FYNNEI. The CDR3 length is 12 residues. The CDR3 is CALKGQPNEQFF.

The rearrangement uses TRBV7-9 and TRBJ2-2; TCRdb's assignment of TRBD1 cannot be checked, as there is no DNA. The CDR3 has 16 residues. Germline CDR1 reads SEHNR; CDR2 reads FQNEAQ (reference sequence). CDR3 sequence: CASSVTGGGNPGELFF.

The rearrangement links TRBV7-3 to TRBJ2-1; TCRdb lists TRBD1, though no DNA is available to test this call. There are 15 residues in the CDR3. Per the germline V gene, CDR1 is SGHTA and CDR2 is FQGTGA. CDR3 loop: CASSLDRENYNEQFF.

This chain connects TRBV11-3 to TRBJ2-2; TCRdb names TRBD2, which stays unverified in the absence of DNA. Germline V gene data show CDR1 as SGHNT and CDR2 as YENEEA. The CDR3 contains 14 residues. The chain's CDR3 is CASSGPTGTGELFF.

The J gene is TRBJ2-7, the V gene TRBV11-2; there is no DNA to check the TCRdb D call of TRBD1. CDR1 is SGHAT and CDR2 is FQNNGV in the germline V gene. The CDR3 sequence is 12 residues long. This CDR3 reads CASSATSGAKYF. Based on the CDR3 plus reference TRBV11-2 and TRBJ2-7, the full variable domain is EAGVAQSPRYKIIEKRQSVAFWCNPISGHATLYWYQQILGQGPKLLIQFQNNGVVDDSQLPKDRFSAERLKGVDSTLKIQPAKLEDSAVYLCASSATSGAKYFGPGTRLTVT.

The chain is built from TRBV12-5 and TRBJ2-5. CDR1 and CDR2 from the germline V gene are LGHNT and FRNRAP. This CDR3 contains 15 residues. CDR3 in amino acids: CASGLLYGVQETQYF.

The V call is TRBV12-3 or TRBV12-4, the J call TRBJ2-2. This CDR3 comprises 16 residues. The CDR3 sequence: CASSLPTEINTGELFF.